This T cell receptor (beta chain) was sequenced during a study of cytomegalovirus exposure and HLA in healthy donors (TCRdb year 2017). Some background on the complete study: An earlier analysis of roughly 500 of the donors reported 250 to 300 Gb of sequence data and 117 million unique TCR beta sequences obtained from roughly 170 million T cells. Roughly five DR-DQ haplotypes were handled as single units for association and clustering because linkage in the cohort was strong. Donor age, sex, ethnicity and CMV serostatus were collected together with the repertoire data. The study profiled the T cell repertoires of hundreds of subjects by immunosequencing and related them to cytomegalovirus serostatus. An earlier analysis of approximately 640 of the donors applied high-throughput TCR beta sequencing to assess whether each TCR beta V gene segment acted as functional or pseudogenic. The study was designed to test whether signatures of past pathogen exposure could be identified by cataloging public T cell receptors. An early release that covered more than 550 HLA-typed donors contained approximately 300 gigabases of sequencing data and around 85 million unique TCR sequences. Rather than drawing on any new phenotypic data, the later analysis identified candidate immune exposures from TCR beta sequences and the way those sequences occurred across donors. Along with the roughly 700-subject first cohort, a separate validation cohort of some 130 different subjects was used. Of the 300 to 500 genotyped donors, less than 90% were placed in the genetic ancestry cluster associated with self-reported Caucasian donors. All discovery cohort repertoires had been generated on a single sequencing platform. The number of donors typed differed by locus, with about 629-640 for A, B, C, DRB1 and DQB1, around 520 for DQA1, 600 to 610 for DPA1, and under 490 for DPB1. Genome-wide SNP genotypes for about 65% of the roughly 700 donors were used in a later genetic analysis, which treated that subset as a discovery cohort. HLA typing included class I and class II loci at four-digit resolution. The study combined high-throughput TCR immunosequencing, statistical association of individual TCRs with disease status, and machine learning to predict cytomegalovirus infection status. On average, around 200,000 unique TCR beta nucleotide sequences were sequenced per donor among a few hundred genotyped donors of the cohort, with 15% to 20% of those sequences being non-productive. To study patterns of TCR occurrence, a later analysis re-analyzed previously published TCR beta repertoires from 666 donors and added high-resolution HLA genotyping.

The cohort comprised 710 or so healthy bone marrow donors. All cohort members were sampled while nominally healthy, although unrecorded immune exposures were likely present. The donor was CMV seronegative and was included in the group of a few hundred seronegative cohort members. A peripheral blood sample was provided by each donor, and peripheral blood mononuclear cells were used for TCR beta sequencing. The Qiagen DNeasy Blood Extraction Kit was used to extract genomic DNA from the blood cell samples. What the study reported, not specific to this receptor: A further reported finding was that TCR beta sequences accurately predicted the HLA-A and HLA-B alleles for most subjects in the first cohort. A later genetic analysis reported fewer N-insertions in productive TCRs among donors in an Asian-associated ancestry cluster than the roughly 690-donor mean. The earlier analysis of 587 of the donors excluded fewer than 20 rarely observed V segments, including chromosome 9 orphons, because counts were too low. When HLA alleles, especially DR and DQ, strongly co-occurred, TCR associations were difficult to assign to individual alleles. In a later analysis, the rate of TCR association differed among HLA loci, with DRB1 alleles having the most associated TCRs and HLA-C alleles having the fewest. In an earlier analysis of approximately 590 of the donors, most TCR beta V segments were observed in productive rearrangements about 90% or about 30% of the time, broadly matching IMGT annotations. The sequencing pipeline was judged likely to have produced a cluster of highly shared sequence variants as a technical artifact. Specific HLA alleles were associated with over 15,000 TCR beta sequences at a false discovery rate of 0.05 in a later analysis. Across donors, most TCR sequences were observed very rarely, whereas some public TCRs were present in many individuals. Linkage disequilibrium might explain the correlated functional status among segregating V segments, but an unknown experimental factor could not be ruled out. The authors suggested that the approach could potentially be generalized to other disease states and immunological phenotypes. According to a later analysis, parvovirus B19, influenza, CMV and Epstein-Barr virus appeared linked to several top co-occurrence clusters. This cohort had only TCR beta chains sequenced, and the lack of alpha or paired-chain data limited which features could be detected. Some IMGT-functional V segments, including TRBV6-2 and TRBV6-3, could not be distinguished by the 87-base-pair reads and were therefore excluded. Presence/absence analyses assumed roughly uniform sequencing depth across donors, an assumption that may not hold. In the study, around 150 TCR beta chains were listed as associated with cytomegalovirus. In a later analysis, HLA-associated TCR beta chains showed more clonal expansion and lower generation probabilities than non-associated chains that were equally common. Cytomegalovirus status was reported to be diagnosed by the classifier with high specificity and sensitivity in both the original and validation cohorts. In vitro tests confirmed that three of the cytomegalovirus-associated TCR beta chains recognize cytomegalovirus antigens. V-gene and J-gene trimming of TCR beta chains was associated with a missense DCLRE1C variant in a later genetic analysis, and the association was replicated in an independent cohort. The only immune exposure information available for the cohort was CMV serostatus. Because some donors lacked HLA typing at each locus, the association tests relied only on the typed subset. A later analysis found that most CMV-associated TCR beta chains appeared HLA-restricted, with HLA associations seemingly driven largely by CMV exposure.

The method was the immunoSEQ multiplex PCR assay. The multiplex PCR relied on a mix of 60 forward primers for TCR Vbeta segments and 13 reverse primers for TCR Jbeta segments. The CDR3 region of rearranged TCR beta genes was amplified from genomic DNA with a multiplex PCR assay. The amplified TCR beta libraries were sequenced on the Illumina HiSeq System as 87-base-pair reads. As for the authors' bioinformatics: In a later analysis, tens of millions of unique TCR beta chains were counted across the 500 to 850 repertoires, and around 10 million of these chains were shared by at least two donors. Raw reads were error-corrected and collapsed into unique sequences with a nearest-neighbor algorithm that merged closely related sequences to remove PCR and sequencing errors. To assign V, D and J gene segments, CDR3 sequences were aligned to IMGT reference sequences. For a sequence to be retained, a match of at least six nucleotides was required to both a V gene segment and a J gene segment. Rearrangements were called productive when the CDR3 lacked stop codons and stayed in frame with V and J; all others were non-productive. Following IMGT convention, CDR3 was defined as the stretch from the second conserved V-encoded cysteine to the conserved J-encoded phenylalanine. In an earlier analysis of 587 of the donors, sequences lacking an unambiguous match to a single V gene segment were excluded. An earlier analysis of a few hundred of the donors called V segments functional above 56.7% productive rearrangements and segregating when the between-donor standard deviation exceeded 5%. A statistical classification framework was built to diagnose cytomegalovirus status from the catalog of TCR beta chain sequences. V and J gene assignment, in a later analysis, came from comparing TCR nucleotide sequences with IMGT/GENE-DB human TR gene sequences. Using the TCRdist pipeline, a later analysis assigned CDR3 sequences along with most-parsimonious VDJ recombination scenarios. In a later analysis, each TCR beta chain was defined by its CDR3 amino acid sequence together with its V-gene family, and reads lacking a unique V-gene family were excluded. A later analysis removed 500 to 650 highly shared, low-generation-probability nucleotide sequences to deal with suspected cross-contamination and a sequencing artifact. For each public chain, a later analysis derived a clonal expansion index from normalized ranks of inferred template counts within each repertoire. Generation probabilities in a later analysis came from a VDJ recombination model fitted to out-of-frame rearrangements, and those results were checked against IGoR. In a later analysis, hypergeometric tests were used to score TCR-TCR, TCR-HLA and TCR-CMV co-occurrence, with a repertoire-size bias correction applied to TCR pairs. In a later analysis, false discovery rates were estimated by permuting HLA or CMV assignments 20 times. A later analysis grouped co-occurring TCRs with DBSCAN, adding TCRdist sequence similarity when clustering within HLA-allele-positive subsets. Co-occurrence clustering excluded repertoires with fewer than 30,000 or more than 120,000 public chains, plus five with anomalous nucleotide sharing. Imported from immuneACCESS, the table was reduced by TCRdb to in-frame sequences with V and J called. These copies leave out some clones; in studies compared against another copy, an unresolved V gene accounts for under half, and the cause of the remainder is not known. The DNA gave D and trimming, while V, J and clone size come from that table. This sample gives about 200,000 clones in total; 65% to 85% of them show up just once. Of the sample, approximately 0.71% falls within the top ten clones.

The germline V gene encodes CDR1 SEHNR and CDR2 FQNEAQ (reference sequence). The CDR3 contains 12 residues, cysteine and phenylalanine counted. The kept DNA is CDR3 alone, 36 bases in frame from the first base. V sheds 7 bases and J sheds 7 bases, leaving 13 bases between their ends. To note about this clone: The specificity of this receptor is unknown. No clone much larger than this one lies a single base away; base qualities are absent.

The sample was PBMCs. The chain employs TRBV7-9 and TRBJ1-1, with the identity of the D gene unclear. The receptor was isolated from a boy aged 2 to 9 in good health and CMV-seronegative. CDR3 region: CASTVEADEAFF. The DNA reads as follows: TGTGCCAGCACCGTGGAGGCGGATGAAGCTTTCTTT.